This TCR beta chain derives from a study of T cell repertoires in cytomegalovirus infection. Overall study: Public TCR beta signature analysis indicated the presence of both CMV infection and matching HLA type. Study results and limitations: Summed public TCR beta family frequency identified CMV carriers bearing the relevant HLA. In two of eight donors, the top clonotype was HLA-C-restricted CMV-specific.

The length of the CDR3 is 16 residues. Trimming removed 2 bases from V and 6 bases from J; junction bases left unmatched: 9. Germline assignment: CDR1 MNHEY and CDR2 SVGAGI. Each CDR3 protein is one row after TCRdb ran MiXCR on the reads. The sample lists approximately 730,000 distinct CDR3 sequences; 25% to 35% were seen once. As to this clonotype: Its antigen remains unidentified.

The sequences come from cultured CD8+ T cells from PBMCs, collected from culture after CMV antigen stimulation. This clonotype was sampled from a human donor in good health (CMV status not recorded). Some clones in this sample may be carry-over from other donors' samples. The chain employs TRBV6-5 and TRBJ2-1; 8 bases agree with TRBD1. The chain's CDR3 is CASSYTLTGVRNEQFF. In nucleotides, the CDR3 is TGTGCCAGCAGTTACACCTTGACAGGGGTACGCAATGAGCAGTTCTTC.